The entry below describes one T cell receptor beta chain. Data came from immunoSEQ multiplex PCR; TCRdb stores just in-frame clones and leaves some out. The profile shows approximately 70,000 clones, around 90% of them singletons. This sample stems from a study of OX40 agonist ivuxolimab in advanced cancers. Looking at the study overall: Among those enrolled, mean age was about 62 years (range about 23 to 90) and 75% to 90% were male.

The sequencing used CD4+ or CD8+ T cells sorted from blood, collected in a trial of the OX40 agonist ivuxolimab. The clonotype originates from an adult with an advanced solid tumor such as melanoma, head and neck, liver or kidney cancer.

The CDR3 sequence is CASSITSRGQETQYF. DNA for the CDR3: TGTGCCAGTAGTATAACTTCGAGGGGCCAAGAGACCCAGTACTTC. The chain carries TRBV19 and TRBJ2-5; D may match TRBD1 or TRBD2 (5 bases each). There are 15 residues in the CDR3. V lost 2 bases to trimming and J lost 1 base, with 11 bases between them. From germline, CDR1 is LNHDA and CDR2 SQIVND (reference sequence).